What follows are 17 T cell receptor beta chains derived from one specimen sequenced in a study of CD4 T cells in relation to SARS-CoV-2 and coronaviruses (dated by TCRdb to the early 2020s). The protocol used for the library was the immunoSEQ multiplex PCR assay. The table comes from immuneACCESS by way of TCRdb, which keeps in-frame sequences with V and J called. Part of the clones is missing from these tables; in studies checked, under half for an unresolved V gene and the rest for unknown reasons. For this sample the table gives 20,000 to 30,000 clones, of which around 80% were detected only once. The biggest ten clones account for 8% to 13% of the sample. CD4+ T cells from unexposed donors were collected before the COVID-19 pandemic (2011-2018). The EasySep CD4+ T cell isolation kit was used to isolate CD4+ T cells once the cultures had run for 9 to 11 days. These receptors' targets are unknown.

What was sequenced was CD4+ T cells from PBMCs, cultured in vitro. The receptors were gathered from a human donor in good health.

The chain employs TRBV2 and TRBJ1-1; D is ambiguous. This CDR3 spans 12 amino acids. V lost 5 bases to trimming and J lost 2 bases, with 6 bases between them. Germline-derived CDR1 and CDR2 are SNHLY and FYNNEI. As DNA, the CDR3 is TGTGCCAGCAGTACTTATAACACTGAAGCTTTCTTT. As protein: CASSTYNTEAFF.

This chain links TRBV5-4 with TRBJ1-2; no clear D gene. The CDR3 is 13 amino acids. Germline V gives CDR1 SGHNT, CDR2 YYREEE (reference sequence). The germline V and J ends were trimmed by 0 bases and 4 bases, with 7 bases remaining between them. The CDR3 bases are TGTGCCAGCAGCTTGGTGGGGAGCTATGGCTACACCTTC. It specifies CASSLVGSYGYTF. The full variable domain, with the rest looked up from reference TRBV5-4 and TRBJ1-2, is ETGVTQSPTHLIKTRGQQVTLRCSSQSGHNTVSWYQQALGQGPQFIFQYYREEENGRGNFPPRFSGLQFPNYSSELNVNALELDDSALYLCASSLVGSYGYTFGSGTRLTVV.

The gene calls are TRBV7-2 and TRBJ2-7; D perhaps matches TRBD1 (6 bases). V lost 4 bases and J lost 5, with 15 bases in between. The CDR3 runs 14 residues. Germline V CDR1 and CDR2: SGHTA, FQGNSA. The CDR3 DNA sequence: TGTGCCAGCAGCTCTACGAGAACAGGGAACGAGCAGTACTTC. Residues: CASSSTRTGNEQYF.

The chain joins TRBV19 to TRBJ1-1; unclear D gene. Trimming stripped 4 bases from V and 3 bases from J, with 9 bases between. CDR1 is LNHDA and CDR2 is SQIVND in the germline V gene (reference sequence). CDR3 length: 13 amino acids. The CDR3 here is CASSRPPYTEAFF. CDR3 in DNA: TGTGCCAGTAGTAGGCCCCCCTACACTGAAGCTTTCTTT.

The J gene is TRBJ2-5, the V gene TRBV5-5; 9 bases agree with TRBD1. V lost 2 bases, J lost 4 bases, and 12 bases stayed unmatched. CDR1 is SGHKS and CDR2 is YYEKEE in the germline V gene (reference sequence). CDR3 length equals 17 residues. Here the CDR3 reads CASSFGSTGGIRETQYF. The DNA of the CDR3 is TGTGCCAGCAGCTTCGGATCGACAGGGGGTATTCGAGAGACCCAGTACTTC. Based on the CDR3 plus reference TRBV5-5 and TRBJ2-5, the full variable domain is DAGVTQSPTHLIKTRGQQVTLRCSPISGHKSVSWYQQVLGQGPQFIFQYYEKEERGRGNFPDRFSARQFPNYSSELNVNALLLGDSALYLCASSFGSTGGIRETQYFGPGTRLLVL.

The chain recombines TRBV6-5 with TRBJ2-3; no definite D call. The V gene's germline CDR1 is MNHEY and CDR2 SVGAGI. The V gene lost 4 bases and the J gene lost 3 bases, with 8 bases spanning the gap. The CDR3 extends over 13 amino acids. The CDR3 reads CASSLRITDTQYF. CDR3 coding DNA: TGTGCCAGCAGTTTACGGATTACAGATACGCAGTATTTT.

This chain connects TRBV9 to TRBJ1-3, with no clear D. Germline lookup yields CDR1 SGDLS and CDR2 YYNGEE. V was shortened by 4 bases and J by 1 base, with 9 bases between the two germline ends. This CDR3 contains 14 residues. The CDR3 DNA is TGTGCCAGCAGCTCCGGTACGTCTGGAAACACCATATATTTT. Its translation is CASSSGTSGNTIYF.

This sequence joins TRBV6-2 or TRBV6-3 and TRBJ1-2; unclear D gene. Germline CDR1 is MNHEY and CDR2 is SVGEGT. V dropped 5 bases and J dropped 0 bases, with 4 bases sitting between them. This CDR3 contains 12 residues. The CDR3 nucleotides read TGTGCCAGCAGTGGGGCTAACTATGGCTACACCTTC. Translated, it gives CASSGANYGYTF.

This chain uses TRBV6-1 with TRBJ1-2; D uncertain. CDR1 and CDR2 (germline): MNHNS, SASEGT. V lost 3 bases, J lost 4 bases, and 6 bases lay in between. This CDR3 contains 12 residues. The CDR3 DNA reads as TGTGCCAGCAGTGACGGCTCCTATGGCTACACCTTC. Protein: CASSDGSYGYTF.

The chain combines TRBV25-1 with TRBJ2-5, with D possibly being TRBD2 (5 bases). This CDR3 comprises 14 residues. V lost 6 bases and J lost 0, with 11 bases in between. The germline CDR1 and CDR2 sequences are MGHDK and SYGVNS. The CDR3 sequence is CASSAPGDQETQYF. CDR3 coding DNA: TGTGCCAGCAGCGCTCCCGGGGACCAAGAGACCCAGTACTTC.

The chain has TRBV3-1 (or the pseudogene TRBV3-2) and TRBJ2-5, with a weak D call TRBD2 (6 bases). V shed 6 bases and J shed 0 bases, with 8 bases lying between them. The germline V gene has CDR1 LGHDT and CDR2 YNNKEL (reference sequence). CDR3 size: 13 residues. The CDR3 DNA is TGTGCCAGCAGGGCGGGAAACCAAGAGACCCAGTACTTC. Its translation: CASRAGNQETQYF.

This clone has only one observation. The chain joins TRBV5-6 to TRBJ2-5; TRBD1 matches 7 bases. Trimming took 4 bases from V and 3 from J; bases not matched to a gene: 12. Germline CDR1 SGHDT, CDR2 YYEEEE. This CDR3 contains 16 residues. CDR3 amino acids: CASSLDGQDWKETQYF. CDR3 nucleotides: TGTGCCAGCAGCCTCGACGGACAGGATTGGAAAGAGACCCAGTACTTC.

V and J are TRBV29-1 and TRBJ1-1; 8 bases match TRBD1. V shed 7 bases, J shed 0 bases, and the junction held 10 bases outside the gene matches. This CDR3 is 15 amino acids long. CDR1 is SQVTM, CDR2 ANQGSEA, per germline. CDR3 amino acids: CSADRGFLMNTEAFF. The DNA of the CDR3 is TGCAGCGCTGACAGGGGTTTTTTAATGAACACTGAAGCTTTCTTT.

The genes are TRBV6-1 and TRBJ2-1; 10 nucleotides match TRBD2. Trimming removed 3 bases from V and 0 bases from J; junction bases left unmatched: 8. CDR3 length: 18 amino acids. Per the germline V gene, CDR1 is MNHNS and CDR2 is SASEGT. CDR3 amino acids: CASSDPGLATYSYNEQFF. The CDR3 region has the DNA TGTGCCAGCAGTGACCCGGGACTAGCGACTTACTCCTACAATGAGCAGTTCTTC.

V and J are TRBV7-2 and TRBJ2-2; 14 bases map to TRBD2. CDR1 SGHTA and CDR2 FQGNSA come from the germline V gene. This CDR3 spans 19 amino acids. V shed 2 bases, J shed 5 bases, and the junction held 10 bases outside the gene matches. CDR3 sequence (DNA): TGTGCCAGCAGCTTACCCATCGGACTAGCGGGGGGCCGGACCGGGGAGCTGTTTTTT. Translating gives CASSLPIGLAGGRTGELFF.

The gene calls are TRBV3-1 (or the pseudogene TRBV3-2) and TRBJ1-1; D unresolved. The CDR3 is 14 amino acids. Trimming removed 0 bases from V and 2 bases from J, with 7 bases in between. The germline gives CDR1 LGHDT, CDR2 YNNKEL (reference sequence). The CDR3 loop is CASSQDQRNTEAFF. As DNA, the CDR3 is TGTGCCAGCAGCCAAGATCAGAGAAACACTGAAGCTTTCTTT.

V gene TRBV5-5 combines with J gene TRBJ2-5, with unresolved D. Trimming took off 4 bases at V and 4 bases at J, with 14 bases between the two ends. This CDR3 comprises 14 residues. Per germline, CDR1 SGHKS and CDR2 YYEKEE (reference sequence). The CDR3 loop is CASSQDTSRETQYF. The CDR3 coding sequence is TGTGCCAGCAGCCAAGACACGTCAAGAGAGACCCAGTACTTC.